A single sample is the source of the 32 T cell receptor beta chains below, sequenced in a study of CD8 T cells in ankylosing spondylitis. MiXCR, run by TCRdb on the 5' RACE reads, gives a single entry per CDR3 protein. The sample holds 90,000 to 100,000 distinct CDR3 sequences, 7.5% to 9% seen once. Sequenced material: blood, either unsorted or a sorted T cell fraction (not recorded which). The receptors come from a male donor with ankylosing spondylitis or in good health (not recorded which).

This chain uses TRBV7-9 with TRBJ2-1; TRBD2 might be the D (6 bases). The V gene's germline CDR1 is SEHNR and CDR2 FQNEAQ (reference sequence). The CDR3 is made up of 14 amino acids. With 2 bases removed from V and 8 bases from J, the gap between germline ends came to 13 bases. This CDR3 is CASSLIGGSDEQFF. CDR3 in DNA: TGTGCCAGCAGCTTAATTGGGGGGTCGGATGAGCAGTTCTTC.

This clonotype has more than one count but fewer than ten. A much more abundant neighbour one base away suggests this may be a read error. The CDR3 region is CASSIRGAEETQYF. The CDR3 coding sequence is TGTGCCAGTAGTATCCGGGGGGCTGAAGAGACCCAGTACTTC. The V gene is TRBV19, the J gene TRBJ2-5, with a weak D call TRBD2 (7 bases). The length of the CDR3 is 14 residues. Looked up from germline, CDR1 is LNHDA and CDR2 is SQIVND (reference sequence). The V end lost 3 bases, the J end lost 3 bases, and 11 bases lay between the germline ends.

The chain carries TRBV11-2 and TRBJ2-1; the D is unclear. CDR3 length equals 13 residues. The V end was cut by 5 bases, the J end by 6 bases, with 11 bases between. CDR1 is SGHAT, CDR2 FQNNGV, per germline. This chain's CDR3 is CASSASSANEQFF. In nucleotides, the CDR3 is TGTGCCAGCAGCGCCTCGTCGGCCAATGAGCAGTTCTTC.

This clonotype was counted at least ten times. The CDR3 here is CASSYSIPVGSNQPQHF. CDR3 nucleotides: TGTGCCAGCAGTTACTCGATCCCAGTAGGTAGCAATCAGCCCCAGCATTTT. This rearrangement joins TRBV6-5 to TRBJ1-5; no definite D call. Trimming took 0 bases from V and 0 from J, leaving 12 bases between them. Germline V gene sequence: CDR1 MNHEY, CDR2 SVGAGI. The length of the CDR3 is 17 residues.

This clonotype was seen many times. This chain joins TRBV5-1 and TRBJ1-2, with TRBD1 as a possible D gene (5 bases). Germline V gene lookup returns CDR1 SGHRS and CDR2 YFSETQ. Trimming removed 4 bases at V and 5 bases at J, with 15 bases between. The length of the CDR3 is 14 residues. This chain's CDR3 is CASSEGSIPYGYTF. The CDR3 DNA follows: TGCGCCAGCAGCGAGGGGTCTATCCCGTATGGCTACACCTTC.

This clonotype was observed at least ten times. The gene calls are TRBV29-1 and TRBJ2-2; the match to TRBD2 covers 7 bases. J gave up 4 bases and V 3 bases, and 8 bases lay outside the gene matches. The CDR3 spans 15 residues. Germline-derived CDR1 and CDR2 are SQVTM and ANQGSEA. The DNA of the CDR3 is TGCAGCGTTGAGGGTGGCGGGAGCGCCACCGGGGAGCTGTTTTTT. Protein product: CSVEGGGSATGELFF.

This clonotype was seen only a few times. J is TRBJ2-3 and V is TRBV12-2; the table's D call, TRBD2, was not checked against the DNA. TRBV12-2 is a pseudogene. This CDR3 has 23 amino acids. The CDR3 DNA sequence: TGTGCAAGTCGCTTAGGGGCCCTCGAACCCACCCCACAGCGGGAGACAACCACAGATACGCAGTATTTT. Its protein is CASRLGALEPTPQRETTTDTQYF.

As to this clonotype: Since a much larger clone is just one base distant, this may be a read error. The chain has TRBV7-3 and TRBJ2-2; possible D gene TRBD2, 5 bases. V lost 1 base and J lost 6, with 15 bases in between. CDR1 and CDR2 (germline): SGHTA, FQGTGA. CDR3 length: 16 residues. The CDR3 loop is CASSLKGGSGAGELFF. The CDR3 DNA follows: TGTGCCAGCAGCTTAAAGGGCGGGTCGGGCGCCGGGGAGCTGTTTTTT.

This clonotype was seen at least ten times. This sequence joins TRBV6-5 and TRBJ2-7, with no clear D. From germline, CDR1 is MNHEY and CDR2 SVGAGI. The CDR3 has 12 residues. V lost 5 bases to trimming and J lost 5 bases, with 10 bases between them. The CDR3 DNA sequence: TGTGCCAGCAGTAGAGAGCCGGACGAGCAGTACTTC. This sequence encodes CASSREPDEQYF.

The sample holds many counts of this clonotype. The chain is built from TRBV13 and TRBJ2-7, with no clear D. The CDR3 spans 14 residues. Germline-derived CDR1 and CDR2 are PRHDT and FYEKMQ (reference sequence). V lost 3 bases and J lost 2, with 11 bases in between. CDR3 sequence reads: CASSLLGQAYEQYF. For the CDR3, the DNA is TGTGCCAGCAGCTTGCTGGGCCAAGCCTACGAGCAGTACTTC. Filled out from reference TRBV13 and TRBJ2-7, the complete variable domain reads AAGVIQSPRHLIKEKRETATLKCYPIPRHDTVYWYQQGPGQDPQFLISFYEKMQSDKGSIPDRFSAQQFSDYHSELNMSSLELGDSALYFCASSLLGQAYEQYFGPGTRLTVT.

This clonotype was seen at least ten times. J is TRBJ2-5 and V is TRBV29-1, with no clear D. CDR3 length: 11 residues. The germline CDR1 and CDR2 sequences are SQVTM and ANQGSEA. Trimming took 8 bases from V and 5 from J, leaving 12 bases between them. CDR3 sequence: CSFRFRETQYF. In DNA, the CDR3 is TGCAGCTTTAGGTTTCGGGAGACCCAGTACTTC.

About this clonotype: The junction departs from germline at one end; a sequencing error may be responsible. This rearrangement joins TRBV7-2 to TRBJ2-1, with unresolved D. The CDR3 covers 15 residues. Germline V CDR1 and CDR2: SGHTA, FQGNSA. The CDR3: CASTPQQWQAAPRLF. DNA for the CDR3: TGTGCCAGCACCCCTCAACAGTGGCAGGCCGCCCCCCGGCTCTTC.

This clonotype was detected only a few times. The chain carries TRBV7-9 and TRBJ2-7, with D perhaps given as TRBD1 or TRBD2 (5 bases each). The CDR3 is 15 amino acids. V lost 0 bases and J 4 bases, leaving 13 bases between the germline ends. The germline CDR1 and CDR2 sequences are SEHNR and FQNEAQ (reference sequence). The CDR3, as DNA: TGTGCCAGCAGCTTAGCGGGGGTTCAAGCGTACGAGCAGTACTTC. This codes for CASSLAGVQAYEQYF.

V and J are TRBV18 and TRBJ2-4, with TRBD2 matching 14 bases. V lost 2 bases, J lost 6 bases, and 0 bases stayed unmatched. Germline V gene data show CDR1 as KGHSH and CDR2 as LQKENI. This CDR3 has 15 residues. CDR3 sequence reads: CASSPGTSGRNIQYF. The CDR3 bases are TGTGCCAGCTCACCAGGGACTAGCGGGAGAAACATTCAGTACTTC.

The V gene is TRBV11-1, the J gene TRBJ2-3, with TRBD1 identical over 10 bases. The V segment lost 6 bases and the J segment 4 bases; nucleotides outside the gene matches: 16. CDR1 and CDR2 (germline): SGHAT, FQDESV (reference sequence). The CDR3 is made up of 18 amino acids. The CDR3 bases are TGTGCCAGCAGTTTCCGGGACAGGGGCTGGGCGGGACCAGATACGCAGTATTTT. As protein: CASSFRDRGWAGPDTQYF.

This clonotype was detected many times. V usage is TRBV28 and J usage is TRBJ2-4, with D perhaps assigned TRBD1 or TRBD2 (5 bases each). CDR1 is MDHEN and CDR2 is SYDVKM in the germline V gene. This CDR3 has 16 residues. V lost 6 bases, J lost 4 bases, and 19 bases lay in between. CDR3 DNA: TGTGCCAGCAGCCCCACTCGGGGCCACCAGAAAAACATTCAGTACTTC. Translated: CASSPTRGHQKNIQYF.

This clonotype has ten or more counts. The chain joins TRBV5-1 to TRBJ2-7; either TRBD1 or TRBD2 may fit D (5 bases each). Germline values: CDR1 SGHRS, CDR2 YFSETQ. The length of the CDR3 is 14 residues. V was pared by 2 bases and J by 6 bases, with 15 bases between. In nucleotides, the CDR3 is TGCGCCAGCAGCTTCAGGGTAGAGGGGAGCGAGCAGTACTTC. Translating it yields CASSFRVEGSEQYF.

This clonotype was detected only a few times. The chain links TRBV5-1 to TRBJ2-5, with TRBD2 matching over 8 bases. Germline V gene data show CDR1 as SGHRS and CDR2 as YFSETQ. The V and J ends lost 4 bases and 2 bases, in that order; junction bases with no gene match: 10. The CDR3 consists of 16 residues. The CDR3 spells CASSRSGNVRQETQYF. The DNA of the CDR3 is TGCGCCAGCAGCCGTAGCGGGAATGTGCGTCAAGAGACCCAGTACTTC.

This clonotype was counted many times. The chain is built from TRBV11-3 and TRBJ2-1, with no clear D. V lost 2 bases and J lost 9, with 8 bases in between. The CDR3 runs 12 residues. The V gene's germline CDR1 is SGHNT and CDR2 YENEEA. The CDR3 loop is CASSLRGREQFF. The CDR3 region has the DNA TGTGCCAGCAGCTTACGCGGACGTGAGCAGTTCTTC.

This clonotype came up many times. The chain couples TRBV12-3 or TRBV12-4 to TRBJ2-1, with 7 positions matching TRBD1. The CDR3 loop spans 15 amino acids. J lost 0 bases, V lost 5 bases, and 4 bases had no gene match. The CDR3 coding sequence is TGTGCCAGCAGTCGACAGGGTAGCTCCTACAATGAGCAGTTCTTC. Amino acid sequence: CASSRQGSSYNEQFF.

This clonotype has at least ten counts. The J gene is TRBJ2-2, the V gene TRBV7-2, with 9 positions matching TRBD1. The germline gives CDR1 SGHTA, CDR2 FQGNSA. This CDR3 contains 17 residues. The trim removed 1 base at V and 4 bases at J, leaving 7 bases unmatched. The chain's CDR3 is CASSLGGQGYFTGELFF. CDR3 nucleotide sequence: TGTGCCAGCAGCTTAGGGGGACAGGGATATTTCACCGGGGAGCTGTTTTTT.

This clonotype was observed at least ten times. V is TRBV14 and J is TRBJ2-1; 9 bases line up with TRBD2. The V gene end was trimmed by 4 bases and the J gene end by 7 bases; junction bases not matched to a gene: 8. This CDR3 comprises 15 residues. Germline CDR1 reads SGHDN; CDR2 reads FVKESK. CDR3 sequence (DNA): TGTGCCAGCAGCCCTCTGCGGGGGGGCAAGAATGAGCAGTTCTTC. This sequence encodes CASSPLRGGKNEQFF.

Comments on this clonotype: A much more abundant neighbour one base away suggests this may be a read error. The chain recombines TRBV4-1 with TRBJ2-5; D might be TRBD1 or TRBD2, each matching 6 bases. Germline V lookup: CDR1 MGHRA, CDR2 YSYEKL. There are 16 residues in the CDR3. V lost 1 base to trimming and J lost 0 bases, with 12 bases between them. The CDR3 DNA reads TGCGCCAGCAGCCAAGTGCACGGGGGCAACCAAGAGACCCAGTACTTC. Encoded protein: CASSQVHGGNQETQYF.

This clonotype was observed many times. The rearrangement uses TRBV11-2 and TRBJ2-2; 16 bases agree with TRBD2. Germline trimming cut 3 bases from V and 6 bases from J; bases unmatched to any gene: 1. The CDR3 is 16 residues long. Germline-derived CDR1 and CDR2 are SGHAT and FQNNGV. The CDR3 region is CASSFGTSGRAGELFF. For the CDR3, the DNA is TGTGCCAGCAGCTTCGGGACTAGCGGGAGGGCCGGGGAGCTGTTTTTT.

In this sample, this clonotype turned up many times. V and J are TRBV6-1 and TRBJ2-7; possibly TRBD2 for D (6 bases). The V gene lost 7 bases and the J gene lost 0 bases, with 16 bases spanning the gap. CDR1 and CDR2 (germline): MNHNS, SASEGT. The CDR3 is 15 residues long. As DNA, the CDR3 is TGTGCCAGCAAGGAGGACCAGCGGGTCTCCTACGAGCAGTACTTC. Residues: CASKEDQRVSYEQYF.

This clonotype was picked up many times. The chain combines TRBV6-2 or TRBV6-3 with TRBJ2-2; the D gene is possibly TRBD1 (6 bases). Trimming left V 0 bases short and J 0 bases short, with 11 bases between. The CDR3 covers 17 residues. CDR1 and CDR2 (germline): MNHEY, SVGEGT. This chain's CDR3 is CASSYSIGTTNTGELFF. The CDR3 DNA reads as TGTGCCAGCAGTTACTCGATAGGGACAACGAACACCGGGGAGCTGTTTTTT.

Ten or more counts support this clonotype. The genes are TRBV15 and TRBJ2-1; D ambiguous. Trimming pared 0 bases from V and 12 bases from J, leaving 9 bases between. This CDR3 is built from 12 residues. Germline V lookup: CDR1 LNHNV, CDR2 YYDKDF (reference sequence). In nucleotides, the CDR3 is TGTGCCACCAGCAGAGATCCCAGAGTGCAGTTCTTC. Amino acids: CATSRDPRVQFF.

This chain joins TRBV7-2 and TRBJ2-4, with D perhaps matching TRBD2 (6 bases). This CDR3 spans 13 amino acids. V lost 7 bases and J 1 base, leaving 8 bases between the germline ends. Germline V gene data show CDR1 as SGHTA and CDR2 as FQGNSA. CDR3: CASTRGAKNIQYF. CDR3 bases: TGTGCCAGCACACGGGGGGCCAAAAACATTCAGTACTTC.

The sample holds many counts of this clonotype. The chain joins TRBV12-3 or TRBV12-4 to TRBJ1-3, with unresolved D. This CDR3 is 13 amino acids long. The V end lost 5 bases, the J end lost 4 bases, and 9 bases lay between the germline ends. CDR3 sequence reads: CASSTAYGNTIYF. CDR3 nucleotides: TGTGCCAGCAGTACCGCCTACGGAAACACCATATATTTT.

This clonotype was counted at least ten times. Here the CDR3 DNA reads TGCGCCAGCAGCTTGGAGCCCTCGGCGGGGGAGACCCAGTACTTC. Its translation: CASSLEPSAGETQYF. The chain employs TRBV5-1 and TRBJ2-5, with a tentative D call TRBD2 (6 bases). This CDR3 has 15 residues. V lost 0 bases to trimming and J lost 5 bases, with 14 bases between them. The V gene's germline CDR1 is SGHRS and CDR2 YFSETQ.

In regard to this clonotype: A clone one base away is much larger, so this may be a read error. This rearrangement joins TRBV12-3 or TRBV12-4 to TRBJ1-1, with 11 bases that match TRBD1. The CDR3 runs 13 residues. The CDR3 bases are TGTGTCAGCAGGACAGGGGGCGGCACTGAAGCTTTCTTT. Translated, it gives CVSRTGGGTEAFF.

This clonotype appeared many times. The J gene is TRBJ2-7, the V gene TRBV5-1, with TRBD1 as a possible D gene (6 bases). Germline V lookup: CDR1 SGHRS, CDR2 YFSETQ. V lost 4 bases and J 2 bases, leaving 10 bases between the germline ends. The CDR3 consists of 13 residues. The CDR3 DNA reads TGCGCCAGCAGCCTTGACAGGCCCTACGAGCAGTACTTC. Translation: CASSLDRPYEQYF.